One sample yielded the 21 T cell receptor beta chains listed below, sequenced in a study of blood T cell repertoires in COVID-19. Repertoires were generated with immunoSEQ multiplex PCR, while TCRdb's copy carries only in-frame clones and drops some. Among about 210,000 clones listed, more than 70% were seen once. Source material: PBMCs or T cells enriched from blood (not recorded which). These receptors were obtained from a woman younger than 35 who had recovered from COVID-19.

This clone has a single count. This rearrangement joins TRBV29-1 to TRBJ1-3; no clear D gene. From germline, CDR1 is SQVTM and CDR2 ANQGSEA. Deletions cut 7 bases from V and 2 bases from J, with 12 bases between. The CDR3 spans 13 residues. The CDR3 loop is CSALTRPGNTIYF. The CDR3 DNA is TGCAGCGCCCTGACAAGACCTGGAAACACCATATATTTT.

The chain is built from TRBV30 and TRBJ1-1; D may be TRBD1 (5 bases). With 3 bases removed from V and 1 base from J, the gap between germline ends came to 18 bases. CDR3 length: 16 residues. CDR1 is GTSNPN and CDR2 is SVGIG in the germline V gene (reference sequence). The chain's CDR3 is CAWRTAGTLGNTEAFF. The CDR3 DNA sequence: TGTGCCTGGAGGACCGCGGGGACCTTAGGGAACACTGAAGCTTTCTTT. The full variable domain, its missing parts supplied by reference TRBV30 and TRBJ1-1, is SQTIHQWPATLVQPVGSPLSLECTVEGTSNPNLYWYRQAAGRGLQLLFYSVGIGQISSEVPQNLSASRPQDRQFILSSKKLLLSDSGFYLCAWRTAGTLGNTEAFFGQGTRLTVV.

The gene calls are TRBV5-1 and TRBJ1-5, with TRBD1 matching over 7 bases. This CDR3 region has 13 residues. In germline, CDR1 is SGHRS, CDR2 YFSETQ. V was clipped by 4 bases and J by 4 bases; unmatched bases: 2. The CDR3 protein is CASSRGQNQPQHF. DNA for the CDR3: TGCGCCAGCAGCCGGGGACAGAATCAGCCCCAGCATTTT. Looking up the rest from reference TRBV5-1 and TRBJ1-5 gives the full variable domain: KAGVTQTPRYLIKTRGQQVTLSCSPISGHRSVSWYQQTPGQGLQFLFEYFSETQRNKGNFPGRFSGRQFSNSRSEMNVSTLELGDSALYLCASSRGQNQPQHFGDGTRLSIL.

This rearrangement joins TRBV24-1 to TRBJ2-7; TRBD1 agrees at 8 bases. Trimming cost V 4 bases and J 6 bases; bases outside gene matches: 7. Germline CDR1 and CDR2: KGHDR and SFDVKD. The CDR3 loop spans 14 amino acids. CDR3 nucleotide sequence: TGTGCCACCAGTGACCCCGCGACAGGGGTCGAGCAGTACTTC. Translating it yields CATSDPATGVEQYF.

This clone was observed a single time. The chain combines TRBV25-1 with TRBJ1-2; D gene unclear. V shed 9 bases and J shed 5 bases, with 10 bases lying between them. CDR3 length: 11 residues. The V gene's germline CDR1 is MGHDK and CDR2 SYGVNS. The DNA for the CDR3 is TGTGCCAGTCAGTCAGGATATGGCTACACCTTC. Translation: CASQSGYGYTF.

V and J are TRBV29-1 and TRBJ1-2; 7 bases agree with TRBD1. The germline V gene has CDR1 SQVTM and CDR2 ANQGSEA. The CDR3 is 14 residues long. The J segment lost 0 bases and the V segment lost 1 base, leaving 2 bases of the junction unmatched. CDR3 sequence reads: CSVEGDRTNYGYTF. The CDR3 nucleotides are TGCAGCGTTGAAGGGGACAGAACTAACTATGGCTACACCTTC.

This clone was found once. CDR3 bases: TGCAGCGTTGTCTGGACAGGGGGTGAAAAACTGTTTTTT. Amino acid sequence: CSVVWTGGEKLFF. This chain joins TRBV29-1 and TRBJ1-4; 10 nucleotides line up with TRBD1. V was clipped by 4 bases and J by 7 bases; unmatched bases: 3. The CDR3 extends over 13 amino acids. Germline V gives CDR1 SQVTM, CDR2 ANQGSEA.

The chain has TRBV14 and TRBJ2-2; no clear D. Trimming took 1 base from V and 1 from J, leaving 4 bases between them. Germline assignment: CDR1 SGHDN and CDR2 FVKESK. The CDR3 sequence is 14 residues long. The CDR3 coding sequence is TGTGCCAGCAGCCAAGGACTGAACACCGGGGAGCTGTTTTTT. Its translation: CASSQGLNTGELFF.

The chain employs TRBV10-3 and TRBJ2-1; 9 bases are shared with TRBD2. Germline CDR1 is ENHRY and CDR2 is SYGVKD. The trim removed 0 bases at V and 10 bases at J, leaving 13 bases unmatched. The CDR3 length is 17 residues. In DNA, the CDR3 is TGTGCCATCAGTGAGTCGTTCGGTAGCGGGGGACAAATAGAGCAGTTCTTC. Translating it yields CAISESFGSGGQIEQFF.

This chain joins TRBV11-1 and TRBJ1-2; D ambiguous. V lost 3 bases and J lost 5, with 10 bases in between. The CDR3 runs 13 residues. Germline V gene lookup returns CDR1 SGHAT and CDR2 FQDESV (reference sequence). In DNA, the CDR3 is TGTGCCAGCAGCTTTCGGAGTGGGTATGGCTACACCTTC. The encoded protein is CASSFRSGYGYTF.

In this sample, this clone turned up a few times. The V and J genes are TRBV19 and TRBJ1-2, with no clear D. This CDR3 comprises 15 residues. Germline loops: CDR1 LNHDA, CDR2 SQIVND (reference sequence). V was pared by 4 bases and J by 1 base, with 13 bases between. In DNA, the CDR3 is TGTGCCAGTAGTAATCGGAGGCAGCTTAACTATGGCTACACCTTC. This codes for CASSNRRQLNYGYTF.

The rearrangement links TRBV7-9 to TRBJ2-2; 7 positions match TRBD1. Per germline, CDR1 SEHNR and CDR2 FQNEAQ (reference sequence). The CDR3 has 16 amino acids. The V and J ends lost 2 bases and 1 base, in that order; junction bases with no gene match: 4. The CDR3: CASSLTGTENTGELFF. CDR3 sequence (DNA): TGTGCCAGCAGCTTAACCGGGACAGAGAACACCGGGGAGCTGTTTTTT.

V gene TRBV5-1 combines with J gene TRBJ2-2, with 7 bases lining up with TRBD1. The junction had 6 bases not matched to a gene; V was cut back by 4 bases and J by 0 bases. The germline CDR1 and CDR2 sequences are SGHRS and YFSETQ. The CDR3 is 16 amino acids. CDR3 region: CASSLTGTANTGELFF. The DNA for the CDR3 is TGCGCCAGCAGCCTAACCGGGACAGCGAACACCGGGGAGCTGTTTTTT.

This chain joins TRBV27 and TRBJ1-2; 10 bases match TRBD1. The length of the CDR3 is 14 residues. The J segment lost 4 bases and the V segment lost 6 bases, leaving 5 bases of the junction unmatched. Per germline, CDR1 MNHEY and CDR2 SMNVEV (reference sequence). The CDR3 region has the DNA TGTGCCAGCAGCCCGGGACAGGGGATCTATGGCTACACCTTC. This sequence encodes CASSPGQGIYGYTF.

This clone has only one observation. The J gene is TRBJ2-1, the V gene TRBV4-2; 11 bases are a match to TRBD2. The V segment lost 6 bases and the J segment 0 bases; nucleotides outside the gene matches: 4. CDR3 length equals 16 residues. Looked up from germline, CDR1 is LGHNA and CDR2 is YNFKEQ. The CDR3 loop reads CASRPTSGSSYNEQFF. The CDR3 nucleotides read TGTGCCAGCAGACCAACTAGCGGGAGCTCCTACAATGAGCAGTTCTTC.

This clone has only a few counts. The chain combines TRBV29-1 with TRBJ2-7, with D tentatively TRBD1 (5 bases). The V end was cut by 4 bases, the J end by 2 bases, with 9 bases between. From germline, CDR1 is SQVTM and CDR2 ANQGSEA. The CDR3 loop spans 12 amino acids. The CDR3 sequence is CSVVDSTYEQYF. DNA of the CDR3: TGCAGCGTTGTAGACAGTACCTACGAGCAGTACTTC.

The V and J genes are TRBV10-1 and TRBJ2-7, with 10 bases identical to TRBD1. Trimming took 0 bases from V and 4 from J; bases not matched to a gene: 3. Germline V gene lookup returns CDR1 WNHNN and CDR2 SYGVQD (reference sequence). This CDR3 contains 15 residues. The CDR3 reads CASSESGTGEYEQYF. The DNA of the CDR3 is TGCGCCAGCAGTGAGTCGGGGACAGGGGAGTACGAGCAGTACTTC.

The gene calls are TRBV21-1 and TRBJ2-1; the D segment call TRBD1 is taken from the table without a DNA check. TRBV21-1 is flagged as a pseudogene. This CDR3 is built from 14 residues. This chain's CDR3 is CASRRKGALNEQFF. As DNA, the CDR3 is TGTGCCAGCCGCAGAAAGGGGGCCCTCAATGAGCAGTTCTTC.

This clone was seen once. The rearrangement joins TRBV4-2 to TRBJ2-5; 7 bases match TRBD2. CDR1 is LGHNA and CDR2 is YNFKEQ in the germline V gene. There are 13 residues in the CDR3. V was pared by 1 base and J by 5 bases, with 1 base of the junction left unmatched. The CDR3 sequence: CASSQGEGETQYF. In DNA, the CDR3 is TGTGCCAGCAGCCAAGGGGAGGGGGAGACCCAGTACTTC.

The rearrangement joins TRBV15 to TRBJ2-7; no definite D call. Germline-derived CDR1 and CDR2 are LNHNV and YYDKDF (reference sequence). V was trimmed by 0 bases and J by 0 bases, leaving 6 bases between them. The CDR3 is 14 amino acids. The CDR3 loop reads CATSREQISYEQYF. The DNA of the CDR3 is TGTGCCACCAGCAGAGAACAGATCTCCTACGAGCAGTACTTC.

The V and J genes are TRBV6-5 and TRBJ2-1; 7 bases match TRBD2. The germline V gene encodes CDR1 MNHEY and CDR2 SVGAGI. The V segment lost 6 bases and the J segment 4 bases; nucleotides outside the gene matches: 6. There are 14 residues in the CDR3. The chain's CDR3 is CASSPSGAYNEQFF. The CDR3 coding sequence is TGTGCCAGCAGCCCCAGCGGGGCATACAATGAGCAGTTCTTC.